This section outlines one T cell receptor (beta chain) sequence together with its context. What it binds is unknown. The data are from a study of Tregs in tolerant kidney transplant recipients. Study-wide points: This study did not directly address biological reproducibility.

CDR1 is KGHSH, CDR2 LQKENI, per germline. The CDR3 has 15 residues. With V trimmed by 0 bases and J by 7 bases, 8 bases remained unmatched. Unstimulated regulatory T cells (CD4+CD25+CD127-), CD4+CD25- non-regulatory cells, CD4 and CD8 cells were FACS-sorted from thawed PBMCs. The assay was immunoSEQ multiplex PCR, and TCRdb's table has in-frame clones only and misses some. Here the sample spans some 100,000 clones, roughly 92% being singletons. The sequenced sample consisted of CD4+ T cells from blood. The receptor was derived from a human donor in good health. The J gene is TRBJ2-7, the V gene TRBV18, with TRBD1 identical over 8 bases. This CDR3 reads CASSPPIQGAEEQYF. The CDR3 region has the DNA TGTGCCAGCTCACCACCGATTCAGGGGGCTGAGGAGCAGTACTTC. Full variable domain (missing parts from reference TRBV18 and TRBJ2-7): NAGVMQNPRHLVRRRGQEARLRCSPMKGHSHVYWYRQLPEEGLKFMVYLQKENIIDESGMPKERFSAEFPKEGPSILRIQQVVRGDSAAYFCASSPPIQGAEEQYFGPGTRLTVT.